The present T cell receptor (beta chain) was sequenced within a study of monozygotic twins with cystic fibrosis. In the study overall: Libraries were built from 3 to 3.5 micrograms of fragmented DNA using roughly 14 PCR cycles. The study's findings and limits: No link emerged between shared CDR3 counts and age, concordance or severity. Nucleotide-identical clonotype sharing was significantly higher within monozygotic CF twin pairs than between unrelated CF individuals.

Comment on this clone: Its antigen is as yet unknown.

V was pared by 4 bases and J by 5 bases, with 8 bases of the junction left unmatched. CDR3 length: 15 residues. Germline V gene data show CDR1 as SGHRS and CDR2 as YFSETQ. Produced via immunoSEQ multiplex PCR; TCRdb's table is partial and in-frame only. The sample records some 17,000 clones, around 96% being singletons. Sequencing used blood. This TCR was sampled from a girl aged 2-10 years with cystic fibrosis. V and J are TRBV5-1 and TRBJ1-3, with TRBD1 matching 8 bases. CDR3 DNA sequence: TGCGCCAGCAGCAGGGGGACAGGACAGAGAAACACCATATATTTT. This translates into CASSRGTGQRNTIYF.